These 3 T cell receptor beta chains originate from one sample sequenced in a study of immune reconstitution after stem cell transplant in scleroderma. TCRdb recomputed calls from the RT-PCR reads with MiXCR, one row per CDR3 protein. The sample has 5,000 or so distinct CDR3 sequences; about 9.2% are singletons. Sampling was conducted before or after autologous hematopoietic stem cell transplantation (not recorded which). These receptors originate from a male donor with systemic sclerosis.

As to this clonotype: A much bigger clone sits one base away, suggesting this may be a read error. The rearrangement links TRBV2 to TRBJ2-2, with a possible D match to TRBD2 (6 bases). Between the trimmed V and J ends, which lost 6 bases and 9 bases, there was a span of 11 bases. The CDR3 totals 12 residues. Germline V gives CDR1 SNHLY, CDR2 FYNNEI. CDR3 residues: CASRASARELFF. CDR3 nucleotides: TGTGCCAGCAGGGCTAGCGCTCGGGAGCTGTTTTTT.

This clonotype was counted a few times. The V gene is TRBV20-1, the J gene TRBJ2-3, with D hard to call. This CDR3 contains 14 residues. The germline gives CDR1 DFQATT, CDR2 SNEGSKA (reference sequence). V was shortened by 5 bases and J by 4 bases, with 16 bases between the two germline ends. As DNA, the CDR3 is TGCAGTGCTTTTTACCTAGGTACCGCAGATACGCAGTATTTT. Amino acid sequence: CSAFYLGTADTQYF.

This chain links TRBV5-5 with TRBJ2-3, with 7 nucleotides matching TRBD2. CDR3 length: 16 residues. In germline, CDR1 is SGHKS, CDR2 YYEKEE (reference sequence). V trimming: 4 bases; J trimming: 0 bases; junction bases outside the gene matches: 8. CDR3 DNA: TGTGCCAGCAGCCCTCCTAGCGGTGCTAGCACAGATACGCAGTATTTT. It yields the protein CASSPPSGASTDTQYF.